These 2 T cell receptor beta chains were sequenced from one sample in a study of siplizumab effects on memory and regulatory T cells. Using immunoSEQ multiplex PCR, the repertoire was profiled, and TCRdb retains in-frame clones only, with some absent. The table records 70,000 to 95,000 clones, 70% to 90% of them present only once. The sample was CD4+ T cells sorted from blood. The receptors stem from a human donor in good health.

The chain joins TRBV9 to TRBJ1-3; D is perhaps TRBD1 (6 bases). Germline lookup yields CDR1 SGDLS and CDR2 YYNGEE. The germline V and J ends were trimmed by 3 bases and 0 bases, with 10 bases remaining between them. The CDR3 is 15 residues long. The CDR3 nucleotides read TGTGCCAGCAGCGCAGAGGGGGTCTCTGGAAACACCATATATTTT. This codes for CASSAEGVSGNTIYF.

The chain uses TRBV11-1 and TRBJ2-2, with unresolved D. The CDR3 is made up of 14 amino acids. V lost 8 bases to trimming and J lost 4 bases, with 14 bases between them. Germline V gene sequence: CDR1 SGHAT, CDR2 FQDESV (reference sequence). CDR3 DNA: TGTGCCAGCGGTCGGTCTTCGGGCACCGGGGAGCTGTTTTTT. It translates to CASGRSSGTGELFF.